Below, one TCR beta chain is given with its context. The source of the sample is a study of blood T cell repertoires in COVID-19. Libraries were prepared by immunoSEQ multiplex PCR; TCRdb keeps only in-frame clonotypes and omits some of them. The repertoire includes over 150,000 clones, about 85% of them detected once, and around 6.2% sits in the top ten. The V end was cut by 6 bases, the J end by 2 bases, with 19 bases between. Per the germline V gene, CDR1 is LNHDA and CDR2 is SQIVND (reference sequence). This CDR3 has 16 residues. Sequenced input: PBMCs or T cells enriched from blood (not recorded which). This sequence joins TRBV19 and TRBJ1-2; tentatively, D is TRBD1 (5 bases). The receptor comes from a man aged 40-49 years who had recovered from COVID-19. This CDR3 reads CASSFSNPGGNYGYTF. DNA for the CDR3: TGTGCCAGTAGCTTTTCGAACCCCGGGGGAAACTATGGCTACACCTTC. The full variable domain, its missing parts supplied by reference TRBV19 and TRBJ1-2, is DGGITQSPKYLFRKEGQNVTLSCEQNLNHDAMYWYRQDPGQGLRLIYYSQIVNDFQKGDIAEGYSVSREKKESFPLTVTSAQKNPTAFYLCASSFSNPGGNYGYTFGSGTRLTVV.